This T cell receptor beta chain was captured by sequencing in a study of CD8 T cells in ankylosing spondylitis. J lost 2 bases, V lost 2 bases, and 5 bases had no gene match. Germline V CDR1 and CDR2: LGHNA, YSLEER. This CDR3 spans 15 amino acids. The study, taken as a whole, reports: A TCR beta motif of under ten highly homologous variants appeared characteristic of ankylosing spondylitis blood. Disease-linked clones displayed a CD8+ phenotype and appeared relatively rarely in peripheral blood. A number of the motif variants had already been described in reactive arthritis synovial fluid and blood. According to the report, clones linked to the disease were significantly enriched in matched synovial fluid samples taken from ankylosing spondylitis patients.

The TCR beta libraries were generated through quantitative 5'-RACE incorporating molecular barcodes. Via MiXCR, TCRdb re-called the 5' RACE reads, giving one row per CDR3 protein. The table records 650,000 to 800,000 distinct CDR3 sequences, 15% to 20% of them present only once. This clonotype has more than one count but fewer than ten. The target antigen is unknown. The specimen was blood, either unsorted or a sorted T cell fraction (not recorded which). This receptor was taken from a male donor with ankylosing spondylitis. The chain employs TRBV4-3 and TRBJ2-7, with 8 bases lining up with TRBD2. DNA of the CDR3: TGCGCCAGCAGCCAATATAGCGGGATGACCTACGAGCAGTACTTC. Its protein product is CASSQYSGMTYEQYF.